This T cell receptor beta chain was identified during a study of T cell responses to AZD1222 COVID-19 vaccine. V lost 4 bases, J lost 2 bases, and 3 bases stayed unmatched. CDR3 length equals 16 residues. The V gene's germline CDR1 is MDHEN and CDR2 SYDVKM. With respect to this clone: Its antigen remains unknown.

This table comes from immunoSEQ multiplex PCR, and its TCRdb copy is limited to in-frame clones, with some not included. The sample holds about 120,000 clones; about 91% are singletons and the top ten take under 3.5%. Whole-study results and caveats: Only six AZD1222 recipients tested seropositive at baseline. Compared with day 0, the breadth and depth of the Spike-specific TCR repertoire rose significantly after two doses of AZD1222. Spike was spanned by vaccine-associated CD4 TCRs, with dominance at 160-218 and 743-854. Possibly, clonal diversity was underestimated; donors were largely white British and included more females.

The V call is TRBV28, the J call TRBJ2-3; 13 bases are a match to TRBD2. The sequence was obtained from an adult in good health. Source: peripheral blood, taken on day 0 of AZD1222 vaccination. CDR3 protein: CASSSGLAGYTDTQYF. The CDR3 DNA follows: TGTGCCAGCAGTTCGGGACTAGCGGGATACACAGATACGCAGTATTTT.